Following are 18 T cell receptor beta chains from one sample sequenced in a study of cytomegalovirus exposure and HLA in healthy donors. It was with 60 Vbeta and 13 Jbeta primers that the PCR ran. Method: immunoSEQ multiplex PCR; TCRdb's copy keeps in-frame clones and lacks some. The table has tens of thousands of clones, roughly 77% seen once; the top ten hold about 9.3%. The source material was PBMCs. The receptors here all came from a human donor in good health.

CDR3 amino acids: CASSFKLAGRQGNEQFF. The CDR3 bases are TGTGCCAGCAGTTTCAAACTAGCGGGGAGACAGGGCAATGAGCAGTTCTTC. The gene calls are TRBV27 and TRBJ2-1; TRBD2 aligns across 10 bases. The V gene's germline CDR1 is MNHEY and CDR2 SMNVEV (reference sequence). V lost 3 bases to trimming and J lost 6 bases; unmatched junction nucleotides: 11. This CDR3 is 17 amino acids long.

CDR3 DNA: TGTGCCAGCAGCGCGGGACTAGCGATCCATGAGCAGTTCTTC. Its protein is CASSAGLAIHEQFF. This chain uses TRBV9 with TRBJ2-1, with 10 bases lining up with TRBD2. V shed 3 bases, J shed 8 bases, and the junction held 5 bases outside the gene matches. From germline, CDR1 is SGDLS and CDR2 YYNGEE. This CDR3 region has 14 residues.

Notes on this clone: The same CDR3 arises from other DNA sequences in this sample as well. This chain links TRBV5-1 with TRBJ2-7; 8 positions match TRBD1. Germline-derived CDR1 and CDR2 are SGHRS and YFSETQ. After removal of 1 base from V and 5 bases from J, the junction contained 11 bases not matched to a gene. The length of the CDR3 is 16 residues. This CDR3 is CASSLMSGGDRDEQYF. The CDR3 nucleotides read TGCGCCAGCAGCTTGATGTCAGGGGGCGATAGGGACGAGCAGTACTTC.

The chain employs TRBV10-1 and TRBJ2-3; the match to TRBD2 covers 10 bases. Germline CDR1 and CDR2: WNHNN and SYGVQD (reference sequence). The CDR3 extends over 18 amino acids. Trimming at V came to 2 bases and at J to 0 bases, leaving 8 bases not matched to a gene. The CDR3 reads CASSERTSGKASTDTQYF. The CDR3 coding sequence is TGCGCCAGCAGTGAGCGGACTAGCGGCAAAGCTAGCACAGATACGCAGTATTTT.

CDR3 sequence: CSVGGLAGTDTQYF. In nucleotides, the CDR3 is TGCAGCGTTGGGGGTCTAGCGGGCACAGATACGCAGTATTTT. The chain joins TRBV29-1 to TRBJ2-3; 7 bases are shared with TRBD2. There are 14 residues in the CDR3. J gave up 1 base and V 4 bases, and 5 bases lay outside the gene matches. The germline V gene has CDR1 SQVTM and CDR2 ANQGSEA.

The chain combines TRBV5-4 with TRBJ2-3; D is unresolved. The V gene's germline CDR1 is SGHNT and CDR2 YYREEE (reference sequence). Trimming pared 1 base from V and 4 bases from J, leaving 7 bases between. This CDR3 contains 13 residues. This chain's CDR3 is CASSLLLSDTQYF. The CDR3 bases are TGTGCCAGCAGCTTGCTACTGTCAGATACGCAGTATTTT. Together with reference TRBV5-4 and TRBJ2-3, the CDR3 gives the full variable domain: ETGVTQSPTHLIKTRGQQVTLRCSSQSGHNTVSWYQQALGQGPQFIFQYYREEENGRGNFPPRFSGLQFPNYSSELNVNALELDDSALYLCASSLLLSDTQYFGPGTRLTVL.

The chain couples TRBV7-2 to TRBJ2-5; 8 bases match TRBD2. The CDR3 runs 14 residues. Germline trimming cut 5 bases from V and 7 bases from J; bases unmatched to any gene: 9. Germline CDR1 is SGHTA and CDR2 is FQGNSA. The CDR3, as DNA: TGTGCCAGCAGCCAGAGCGGGAGCGGGGGGACCCAGTACTTC. Translated, it gives CASSQSGSGGTQYF.

The V and J genes are TRBV9 and TRBJ2-3; 8 bases are shared with TRBD1. This CDR3 has 14 amino acids. Germline V CDR1 and CDR2: SGDLS, YYNGEE. The V and J ends lost 3 bases and 8 bases, in that order; junction bases with no gene match: 8. As DNA, the CDR3 is TGTGCCAGCAGCGGAGACAGGGGTAGTGGTACGCAGTATTTT. As protein: CASSGDRGSGTQYF.

This sequence joins TRBV18 and TRBJ1-5, with D unresolved. Germline values: CDR1 KGHSH, CDR2 LQKENI. The CDR3 covers 14 residues. V was pared by 2 bases and J by 7 bases, with 12 bases between. The CDR3: CASSPNGVYQPQHF. The CDR3 DNA reads as TGTGCCAGCTCACCAAACGGGGTTTACCAGCCCCAGCATTTT. Full variable domain (rest looked up from reference TRBV18 and TRBJ1-5): NAGVMQNPRHLVRRRGQEARLRCSPMKGHSHVYWYRQLPEEGLKFMVYLQKENIIDESGMPKERFSAEFPKEGPSILRIQQVVRGDSAAYFCASSPNGVYQPQHFGDGTRLSIL.

The rearrangement joins TRBV5-7 to TRBJ2-7, with TRBD1 matching over 8 bases. TRBV5-7 is labeled an ORF, and its function is uncertain. This CDR3 is built from 14 residues. Trimming removed 2 bases from V and 5 bases from J; junction bases left unmatched: 6. CDR3: CASSFDRGFDEQYF. CDR3 DNA: TGTGCCAGCAGCTTTGACAGGGGATTTGACGAGCAGTACTTC.

The chain carries TRBV20-1 and TRBJ2-7; 10 nucleotides line up with TRBD2. CDR3 length: 11 amino acids. Germline loops: CDR1 DFQATT, CDR2 SNEGSKA (reference sequence). In DNA, the CDR3 is TGCAGACCAGCGGGAGGGGACGAGCAGTACTTC. As protein: CRPAGGDEQYF.

This rearrangement joins TRBV7-2 to TRBJ1-2, with 8 bases aligning to TRBD1. This CDR3 has 15 residues. With 5 bases clipped from V and 8 bases from J, the junction kept 13 bases outside the gene matches. Germline V CDR1 and CDR2: SGHTA, FQGNSA. The CDR3 reads CASSIQDRVWDGYTF. The CDR3, as DNA: TGTGCCAGCAGCATACAGGACAGGGTTTGGGACGGCTACACCTTC.

This clone was recorded a few times. The J gene is TRBJ1-1, the V gene TRBV28; a possible D gene is TRBD1 (6 bases). Deletions cut 6 bases from V and 5 bases from J, with 13 bases between. CDR3 length: 13 amino acids. Germline V lookup: CDR1 MDHEN, CDR2 SYDVKM. This CDR3 reads CASRPRQGTEAFF. The DNA of the CDR3 is TGTGCCAGCAGGCCTAGGCAGGGGACTGAAGCTTTCTTT.

V and J are TRBV6-5 and TRBJ2-1, with a weak D call TRBD2 (6 bases). CDR1 MNHEY and CDR2 SVGAGI come from the germline V gene. CDR3 length: 16 amino acids. The V end lost 0 bases, the J end lost 1 base, and 10 bases lay between the germline ends. CDR3 protein: CASSYSRGTSYNEQFF. The CDR3 DNA reads TGTGCCAGCAGTTACTCCCGGGGGACTTCCTACAATGAGCAGTTCTTC.

The chain has TRBV7-9 and TRBJ2-3; D is possibly TRBD1 (5 bases). This CDR3 has 14 residues. V was trimmed by 5 bases and J by 4 bases, leaving 13 bases between them. Looked up from germline, CDR1 is SEHNR and CDR2 is FQNEAQ (reference sequence). The CDR3 protein is CASSLGLGPDTQYF. The CDR3 bases are TGTGCCAGCAGCCTGGGGCTCGGTCCAGATACGCAGTATTTT.

By its share, this clone is medium-sized. The rearrangement joins TRBV10-3 to TRBJ1-3; perhaps TRBD1 as D (6 bases). Germline V CDR1 and CDR2: ENHRY, SYGVKD. Trimming removed 8 bases at V and 4 bases at J, with 12 bases between. This CDR3 has 13 residues. The CDR3 nucleotides read TGTGCCATCGGCACAGGGACCGGAAACACCATATATTTT. Translation: CAIGTGTGNTIYF.

V is TRBV7-3 and J is TRBJ2-3, with 7 bases lining up with TRBD2. With V trimmed by 2 bases and J by 1 base, 0 bases remained unmatched. The CDR3 runs 14 residues. Germline V lookup: CDR1 SGHTA, CDR2 FQGTGA. Here the CDR3 reads CASSLAGGTDTQYF. The DNA for the CDR3 is TGTGCCAGCAGCTTAGCGGGGGGCACAGATACGCAGTATTTT.

This clone was observed a handful of times. J is TRBJ1-1 and V is TRBV6-5; 8 nucleotides agree with TRBD1. V trimming: 6 bases; J trimming: 4 bases; junction bases outside the gene matches: 4. This CDR3 is built from 13 residues. Germline CDR1 and CDR2: MNHEY and SVGAGI. CDR3 residues: CASSYTGGTEAFF. CDR3 sequence (DNA): TGTGCCAGCAGCTACACAGGGGGCACTGAAGCTTTCTTT.